This T cell receptor (beta chain) emerged from a study of CD8 T cells in ankylosing spondylitis. Whole-study results and caveats: A motif in TCR beta, a set of about eight highly homologous variants, appeared characteristic of ankylosing spondylitis blood. Clones linked to the disease showed a CD8+ phenotype. They occurred at relatively low frequencies in peripheral blood. The clones that were linked to disease were reported to be significantly enriched in matched synovial fluid samples from ankylosing spondylitis patients.

Looked up from germline, CDR1 is SEHNR and CDR2 is FQNEAQ (reference sequence). The length of the CDR3 is 13 residues. With 4 bases clipped from V and 6 bases from J, the junction kept 1 base outside the gene matches. As the method for making TCR beta libraries, quantitative 5'-RACE with molecular barcodes was used. TCRdb processed the 5' RACE reads anew with MiXCR; each CDR3 protein has one entry. The sample holds more than 150,000 distinct CDR3 sequences, 13% seen once. This clonotype was seen ten or more times. Its specificity is not known. The sequence was obtained from a male donor with ankylosing spondylitis or in good health (not recorded which). The chain combines TRBV7-9 with TRBJ1-4, with 8 positions matching TRBD1. The sequenced material came from blood, either unsorted or a sorted T cell fraction (not recorded which). CDR3 in amino acids: CASSSDRDEKLFF. DNA of the CDR3: TGTGCCAGCAGCTCGGACAGGGATGAAAAACTGTTTTTT.